This T cell receptor beta chain derives from a study of blood T cell repertoires in COVID-19. Repertoires were generated with immunoSEQ multiplex PCR, while TCRdb's copy carries only in-frame clones and drops some. The data contain under 200,000 clones, around 74% of them singletons. The ends lost 2 bases at V and 5 bases at J; junction bases unmatched: 5. The V gene's germline CDR1 is KGHSH and CDR2 LQKENI. The CDR3 spans 16 residues. The V call is TRBV18, the J call TRBJ2-3, with 12 nucleotides matching TRBD2. This TCR was recovered from a woman over 75 with acute or convalescent COVID-19. Sequenced sample: peripheral blood. CDR3 bases: TGTGCCAGCTCACCAATTCAGGGACTAGCGGGAGATACGCAGTATTTT. Encoded protein: CASSPIQGLAGDTQYF.